This T cell receptor beta chain is drawn from a study of T-cell reconstitution after alpha-beta-depleted transplantation in children (dated by TCRdb to the mid-2010s). General notes on the study: The study quantitatively tracked T-cell immune reconstitution after TCRalphabeta/CD19-depleted allogeneic hematopoietic cell transplantation in children using TCR repertoire profiling.

CDR3 length: 15 amino acids, cysteine to phenylalanine. Only the CDR3 DNA stays, 45 bases, in frame from base 1. From a lookup of the germline V gene, CDR1 and CDR2 are KGHDR and SFDVKD. Deletion took 5 bases off V and 2 bases off J, with a span of 12 bases between the germline ends. The library was generated by PCR. Sequencing used an Illumina HiSeq 2500. TCR libraries were prepared with molecular barcoding, using unique molecular identifiers to normalize TCRbeta repertoire quantification. TCRdb itself trimmed the public reads at Q25 with fastp, ran MiXCR and retained productive beta chains. Rows with a matching CDR3 protein are joined into one entry that keeps the most common DNA and genes. The sample data list hundreds of thousands of distinct CDR3 sequences, and 9.5% to 15% of these were observed just once. In total, the top ten clones hold about 2.6% of the sample. This clonotype has a count of ten or more. The antigen it binds to is not known. The record has no base qualities; no much larger clone is one base away.

The specimen was PBMCs from the stem cell graft donor, collected from the stem cell graft. The chain is made from TRBV24-1 and TRBJ1-5, with TRBD1 perhaps the D gene, on 5 matching bases. The sequence derives from a human donor who donated a stem cell graft to a child with acute lymphoblastic leukemia. CDR3 protein: CATSGSREGNQPQHF. The DNA is TGTGCCACCAGTGGGAGCAGGGAAGGCAATCAGCCCCAGCATTTT.